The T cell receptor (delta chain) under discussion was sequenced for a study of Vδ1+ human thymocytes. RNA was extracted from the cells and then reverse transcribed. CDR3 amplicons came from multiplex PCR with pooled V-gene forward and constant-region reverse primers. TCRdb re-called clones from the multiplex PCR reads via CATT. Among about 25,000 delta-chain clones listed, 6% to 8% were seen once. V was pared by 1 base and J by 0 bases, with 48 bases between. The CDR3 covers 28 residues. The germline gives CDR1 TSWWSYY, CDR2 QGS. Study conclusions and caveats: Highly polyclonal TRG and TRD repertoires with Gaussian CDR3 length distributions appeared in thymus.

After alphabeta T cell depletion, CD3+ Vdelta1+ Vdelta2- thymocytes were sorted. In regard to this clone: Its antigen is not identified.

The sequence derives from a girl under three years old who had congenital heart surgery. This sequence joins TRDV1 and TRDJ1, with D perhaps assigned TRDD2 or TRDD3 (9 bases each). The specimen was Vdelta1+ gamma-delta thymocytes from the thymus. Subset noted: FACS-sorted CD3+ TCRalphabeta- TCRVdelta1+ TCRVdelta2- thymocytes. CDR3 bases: TGTGCTCTTGGGGAACCGGGGGACCTTCCTACACGGATTCTTAGTCGTACTGGGGGACCTTTCCACACCGATAAACTCATCTTT. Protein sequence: CALGEPGDLPTRILSRTGGPFHTDKLIF.